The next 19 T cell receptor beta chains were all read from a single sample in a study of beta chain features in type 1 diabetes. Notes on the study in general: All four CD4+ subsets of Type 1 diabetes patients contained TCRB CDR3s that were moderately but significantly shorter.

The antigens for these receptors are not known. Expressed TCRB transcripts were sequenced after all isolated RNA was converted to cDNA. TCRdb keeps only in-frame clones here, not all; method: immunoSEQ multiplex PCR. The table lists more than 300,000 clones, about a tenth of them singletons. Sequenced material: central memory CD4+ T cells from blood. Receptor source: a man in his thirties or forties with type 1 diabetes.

The chain's CDR3 is CASSSMTSGSSYEQYF. DNA for the CDR3: TGTGCCAGCAGCTCGATGACCTCAGGGTCCTCCTACGAGCAGTACTTC. The chain uses TRBV5-4 and TRBJ2-7; D perhaps matches TRBD1 (5 bases). There are 16 residues in the CDR3. Germline-derived CDR1 and CDR2 are SGHNT and YYREEE (reference sequence). Trimming removed 3 bases from V and 0 bases from J, with 16 bases in between.

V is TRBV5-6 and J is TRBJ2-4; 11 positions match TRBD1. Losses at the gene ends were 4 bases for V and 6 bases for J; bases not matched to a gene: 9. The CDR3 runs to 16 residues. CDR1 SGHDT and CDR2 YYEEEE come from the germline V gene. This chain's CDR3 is CASSLEPGTGGNIQYF. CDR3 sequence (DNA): TGTGCCAGCAGCCTGGAACCCGGGACAGGGGGAAACATTCAGTACTTC.

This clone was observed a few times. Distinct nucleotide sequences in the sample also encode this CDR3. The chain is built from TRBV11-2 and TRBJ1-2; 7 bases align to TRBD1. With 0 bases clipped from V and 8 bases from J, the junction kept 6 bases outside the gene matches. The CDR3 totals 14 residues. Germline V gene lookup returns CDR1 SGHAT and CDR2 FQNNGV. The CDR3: CASSLDRQGGGYTF. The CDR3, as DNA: TGTGCCAGCAGCTTAGATCGACAGGGAGGCGGCTACACCTTC.

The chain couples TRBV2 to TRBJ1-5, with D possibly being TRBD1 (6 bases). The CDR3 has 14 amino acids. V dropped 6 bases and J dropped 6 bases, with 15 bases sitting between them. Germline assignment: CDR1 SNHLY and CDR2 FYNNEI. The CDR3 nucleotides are TGTGCCAGCAGCCCCAGGGGAGGCGGTCAGCCCCAGCATTTT. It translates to CASSPRGGGQPQHF.

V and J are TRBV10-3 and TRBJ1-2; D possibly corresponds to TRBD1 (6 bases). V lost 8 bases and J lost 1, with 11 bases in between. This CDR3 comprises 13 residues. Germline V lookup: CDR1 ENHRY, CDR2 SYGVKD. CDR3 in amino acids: CAIGKQGNYGYTF. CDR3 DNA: TGTGCCATCGGGAAACAGGGTAACTATGGCTACACCTTC.

This chain's CDR3 is CASSSLAGTNTGELFF. In nucleotides, the CDR3 is TGTGCCAGCAGCTCCTTAGCGGGCACGAACACCGGGGAGCTGTTTTTT. The chain joins TRBV7-2 to TRBJ2-2; 7 bases align to TRBD2. The CDR3 has 16 residues. The germline V gene has CDR1 SGHTA and CDR2 FQGNSA. Trimming took 4 bases from V and 0 from J; bases not matched to a gene: 5.

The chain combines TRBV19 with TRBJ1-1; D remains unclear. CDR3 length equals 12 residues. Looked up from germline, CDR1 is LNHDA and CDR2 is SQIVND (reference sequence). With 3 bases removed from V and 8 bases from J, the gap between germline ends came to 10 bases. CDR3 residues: CASSIRLREAFF. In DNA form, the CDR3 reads TGTGCCAGTAGTATCCGTTTGAGGGAAGCTTTCTTT.

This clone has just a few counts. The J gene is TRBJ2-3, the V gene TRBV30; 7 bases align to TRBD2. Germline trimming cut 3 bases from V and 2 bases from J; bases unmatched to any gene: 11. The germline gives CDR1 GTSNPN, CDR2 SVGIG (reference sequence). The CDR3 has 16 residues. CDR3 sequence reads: CAWRKGLGRLTDTQYF. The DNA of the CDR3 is TGTGCCTGGAGAAAAGGACTAGGACGACTCACAGATACGCAGTATTTT.

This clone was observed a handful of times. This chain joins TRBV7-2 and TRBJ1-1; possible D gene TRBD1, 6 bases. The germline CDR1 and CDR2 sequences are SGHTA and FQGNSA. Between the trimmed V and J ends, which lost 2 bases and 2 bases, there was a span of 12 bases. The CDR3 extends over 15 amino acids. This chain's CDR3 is CASSLRLGANTEAFF. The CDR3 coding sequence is TGTGCCAGCAGCTTACGGCTGGGGGCCAACACTGAAGCTTTCTTT.

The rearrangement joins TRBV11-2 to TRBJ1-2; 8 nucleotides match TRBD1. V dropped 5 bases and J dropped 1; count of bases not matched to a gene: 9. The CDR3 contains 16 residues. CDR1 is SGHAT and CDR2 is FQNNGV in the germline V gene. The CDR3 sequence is CASSLSGTGNNYGYTF. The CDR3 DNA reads TGTGCCAGCAGCCTATCCGGGACAGGCAATAACTATGGCTACACCTTC.

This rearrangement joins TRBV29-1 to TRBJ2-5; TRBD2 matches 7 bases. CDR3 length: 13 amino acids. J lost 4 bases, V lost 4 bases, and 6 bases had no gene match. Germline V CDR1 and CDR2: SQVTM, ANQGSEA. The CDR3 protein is CSVGRGEGETQYF. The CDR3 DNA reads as TGCAGCGTTGGACGGGGGGAGGGAGAGACCCAGTACTTC. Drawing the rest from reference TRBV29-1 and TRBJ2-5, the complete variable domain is SAVISQKPSRDICQRGTSLTIQCQVDSQVTMMFWYRQQPGQSLTLIATANQGSEATYESGFVIDKFPISRPNLTFSTLTVSNMSPEDSSIYLCSVGRGEGETQYFGPGTRLLVL.

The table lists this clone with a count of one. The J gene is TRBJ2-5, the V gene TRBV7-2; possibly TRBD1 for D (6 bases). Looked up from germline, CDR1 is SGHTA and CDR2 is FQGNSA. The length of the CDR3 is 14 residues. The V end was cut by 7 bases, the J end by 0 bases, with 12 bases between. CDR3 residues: CASTGQRYQETQYF. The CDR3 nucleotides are TGTGCCAGCACCGGACAGCGGTACCAAGAGACCCAGTACTTC.

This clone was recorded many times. CDR3 loop: CASSRQGAHWNEQFF. CDR3 bases: TGTGCCAGCAGCCGACAGGGGGCCCATTGGAATGAGCAGTTCTTC. This sequence joins TRBV5-6 and TRBJ2-1; the match to TRBD1 covers 10 bases. After removal of 4 bases from V and 7 bases from J, the junction contained 8 bases not matched to a gene. The CDR3 totals 15 residues. Looked up from germline, CDR1 is SGHDT and CDR2 is YYEEEE.

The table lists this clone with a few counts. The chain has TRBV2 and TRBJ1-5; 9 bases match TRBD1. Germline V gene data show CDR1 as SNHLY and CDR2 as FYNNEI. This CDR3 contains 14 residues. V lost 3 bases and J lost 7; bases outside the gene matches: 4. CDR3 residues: CASSEGQGAQPQHF. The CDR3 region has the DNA TGTGCCAGCAGTGAGGGACAGGGTGCCCAGCCCCAGCATTTT.

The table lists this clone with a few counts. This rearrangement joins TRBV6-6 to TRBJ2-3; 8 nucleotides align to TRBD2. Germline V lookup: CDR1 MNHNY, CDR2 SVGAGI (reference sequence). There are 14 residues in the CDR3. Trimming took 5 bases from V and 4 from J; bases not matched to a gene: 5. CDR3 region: CASSTGGRADTQYF. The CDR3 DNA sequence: TGTGCCAGCAGTACGGGGGGGAGGGCAGATACGCAGTATTTT.

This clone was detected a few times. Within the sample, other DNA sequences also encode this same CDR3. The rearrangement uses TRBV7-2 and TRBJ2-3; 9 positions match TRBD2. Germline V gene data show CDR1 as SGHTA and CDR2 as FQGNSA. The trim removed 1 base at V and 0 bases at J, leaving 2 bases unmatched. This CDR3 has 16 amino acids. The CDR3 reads CASSLVAGGSTDTQYF. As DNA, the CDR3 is TGTGCCAGCAGCTTAGTGGCGGGGGGGAGCACAGATACGCAGTATTTT.

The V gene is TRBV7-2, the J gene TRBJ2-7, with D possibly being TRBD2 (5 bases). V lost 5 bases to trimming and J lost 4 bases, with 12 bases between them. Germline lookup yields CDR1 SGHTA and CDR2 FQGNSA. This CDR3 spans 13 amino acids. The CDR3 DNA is TGTGCCAGCAGCCCTTTCCGGGGATACGAGCAGTACTTC. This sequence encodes CASSPFRGYEQYF.

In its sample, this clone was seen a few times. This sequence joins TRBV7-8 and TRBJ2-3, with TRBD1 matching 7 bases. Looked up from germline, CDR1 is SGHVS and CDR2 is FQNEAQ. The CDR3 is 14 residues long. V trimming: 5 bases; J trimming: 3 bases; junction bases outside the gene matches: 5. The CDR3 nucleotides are TGTGCCAGCAGCGCAACGACAGGGACAGATACGCAGTATTTT. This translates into CASSATTGTDTQYF.

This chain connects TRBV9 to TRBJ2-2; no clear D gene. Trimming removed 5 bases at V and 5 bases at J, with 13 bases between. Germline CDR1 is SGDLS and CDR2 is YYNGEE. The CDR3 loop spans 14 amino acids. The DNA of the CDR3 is TGTGCCAGCAGTCCCTTCGGCAGGACCGGGGAGCTGTTTTTT. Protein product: CASSPFGRTGELFF.